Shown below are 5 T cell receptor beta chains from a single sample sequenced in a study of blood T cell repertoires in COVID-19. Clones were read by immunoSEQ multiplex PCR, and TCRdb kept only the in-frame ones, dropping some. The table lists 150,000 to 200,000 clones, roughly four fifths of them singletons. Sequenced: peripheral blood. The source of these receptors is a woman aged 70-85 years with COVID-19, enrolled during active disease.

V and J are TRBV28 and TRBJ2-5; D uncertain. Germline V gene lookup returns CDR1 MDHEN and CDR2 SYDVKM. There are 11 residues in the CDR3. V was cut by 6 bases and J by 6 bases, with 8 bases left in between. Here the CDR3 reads CASRNEKTQYF. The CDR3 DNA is TGTGCCAGCAGGAACGAGAAGACCCAGTACTTC.

CDR3 bases: TGTGCCAGCAGTCATCCTAGCGTCCACAATGAGCAGTTCTTC. This encodes CASSHPSVHNEQFF. V gene TRBV5-5 combines with J gene TRBJ2-1; TRBD2 might be the D (6 bases). Trimming shortened V by 5 bases and J by 5 bases, and 14 bases separated the two germline ends. The CDR3 has 14 residues. Germline V lookup: CDR1 SGHKS, CDR2 YYEKEE (reference sequence).

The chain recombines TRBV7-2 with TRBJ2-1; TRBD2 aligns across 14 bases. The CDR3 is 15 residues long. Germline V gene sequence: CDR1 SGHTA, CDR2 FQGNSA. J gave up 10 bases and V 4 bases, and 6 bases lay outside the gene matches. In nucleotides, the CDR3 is TGTGCCAGCAGCTCGTGGACTAGCGGGAGGCAGGAGCAGTTCTTC. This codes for CASSSWTSGRQEQFF.

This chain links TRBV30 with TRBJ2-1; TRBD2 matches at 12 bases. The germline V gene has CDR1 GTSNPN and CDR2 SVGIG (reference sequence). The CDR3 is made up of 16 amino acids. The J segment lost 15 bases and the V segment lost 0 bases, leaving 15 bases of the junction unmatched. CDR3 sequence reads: CAWSVQTSGRAPLRFF. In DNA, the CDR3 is TGTGCCTGGAGTGTACAGACTAGCGGGAGAGCGCCCCTACGGTTCTTC. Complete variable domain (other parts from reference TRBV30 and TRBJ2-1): SQTIHQWPATLVQPVGSPLSLECTVEGTSNPNLYWYRQAAGRGLQLLFYSVGIGQISSEVPQNLSASRPQDRQFILSSKKLLLSDSGFYLCAWSVQTSGRAPLRFFGPGTRLTVL.

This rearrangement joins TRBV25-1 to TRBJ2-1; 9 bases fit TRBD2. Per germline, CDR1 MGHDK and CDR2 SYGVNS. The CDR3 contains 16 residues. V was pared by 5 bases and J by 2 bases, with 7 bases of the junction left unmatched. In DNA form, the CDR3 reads TGTGCCAGCAGTCAACCAACTAGCGGGCCCTACAATGAGCAGTTCTTC. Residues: CASSQPTSGPYNEQFF.